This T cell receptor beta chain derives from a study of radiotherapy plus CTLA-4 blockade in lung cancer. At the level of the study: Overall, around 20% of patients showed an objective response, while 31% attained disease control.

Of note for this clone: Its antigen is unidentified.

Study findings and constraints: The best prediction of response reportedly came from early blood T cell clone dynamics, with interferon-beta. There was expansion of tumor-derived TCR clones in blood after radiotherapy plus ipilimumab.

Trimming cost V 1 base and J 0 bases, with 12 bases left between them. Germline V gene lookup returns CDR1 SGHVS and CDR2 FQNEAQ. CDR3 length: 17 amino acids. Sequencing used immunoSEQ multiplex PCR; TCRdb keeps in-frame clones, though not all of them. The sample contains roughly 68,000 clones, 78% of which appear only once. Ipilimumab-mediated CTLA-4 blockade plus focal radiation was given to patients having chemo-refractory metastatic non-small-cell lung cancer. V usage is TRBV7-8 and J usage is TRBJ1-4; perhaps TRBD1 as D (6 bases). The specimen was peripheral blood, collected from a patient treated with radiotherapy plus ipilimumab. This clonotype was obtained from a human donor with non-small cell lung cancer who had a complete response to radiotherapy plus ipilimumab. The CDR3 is CASSLVGGRATNEKLFF. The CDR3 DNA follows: TGTGCCAGCAGCTTAGTGGGGGGGCGGGCAACTAATGAAAAACTGTTTTTT.